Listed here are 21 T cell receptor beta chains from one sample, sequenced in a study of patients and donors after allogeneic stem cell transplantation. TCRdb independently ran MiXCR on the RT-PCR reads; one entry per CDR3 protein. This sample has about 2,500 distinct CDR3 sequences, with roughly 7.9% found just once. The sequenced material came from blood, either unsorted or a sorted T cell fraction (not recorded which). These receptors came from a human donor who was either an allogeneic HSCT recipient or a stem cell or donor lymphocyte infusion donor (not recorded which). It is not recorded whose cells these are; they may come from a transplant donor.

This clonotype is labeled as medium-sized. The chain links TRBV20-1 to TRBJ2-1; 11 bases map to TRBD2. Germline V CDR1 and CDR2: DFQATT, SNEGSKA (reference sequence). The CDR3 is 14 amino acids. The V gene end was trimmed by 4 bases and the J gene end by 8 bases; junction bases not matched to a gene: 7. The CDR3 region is CSATLAGGPYEQFF. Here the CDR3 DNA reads TGCAGTGCTACTTTAGCGGGAGGGCCCTATGAGCAGTTCTTC.

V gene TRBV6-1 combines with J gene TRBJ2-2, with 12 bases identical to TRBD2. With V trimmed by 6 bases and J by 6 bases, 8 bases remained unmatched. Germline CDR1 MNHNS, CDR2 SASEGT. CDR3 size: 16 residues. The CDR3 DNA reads TGTGCCAGCAGGCAAGGACTAGCGGGAATCCCCGGGGAGCTGTTTTTT. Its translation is CASRQGLAGIPGELFF.

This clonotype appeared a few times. In DNA, the CDR3 is TGTGCCAGCAGCTTAGAAGGGGGTATGAAGACCCAGTACTTC. It translates to CASSLEGGMKTQYF. J is TRBJ2-5 and V is TRBV7-2, with a possible D match to TRBD1 (6 bases). This CDR3 region has 14 residues. V was trimmed by 1 base and J by 6 bases, leaving 12 bases between them. Germline values: CDR1 SGHTA, CDR2 FQGNSA.

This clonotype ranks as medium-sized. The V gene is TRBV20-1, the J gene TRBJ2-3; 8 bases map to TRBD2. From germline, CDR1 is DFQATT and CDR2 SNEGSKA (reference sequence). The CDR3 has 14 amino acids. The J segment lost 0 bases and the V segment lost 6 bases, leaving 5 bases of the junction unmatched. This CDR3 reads CSAKGGRSTDTQYF. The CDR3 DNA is TGCAGTGCCAAGGGCGGGAGGAGCACAGATACGCAGTATTTT.

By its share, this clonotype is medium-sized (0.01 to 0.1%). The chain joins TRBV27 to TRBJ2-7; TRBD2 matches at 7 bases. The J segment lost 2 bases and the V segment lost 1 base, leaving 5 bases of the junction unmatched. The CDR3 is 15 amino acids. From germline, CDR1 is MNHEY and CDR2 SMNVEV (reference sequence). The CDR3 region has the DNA TGTGCCAGCAGTTTATACTGGGGGGGACCCTACGAGCAGTACTTC. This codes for CASSLYWGGPYEQYF.

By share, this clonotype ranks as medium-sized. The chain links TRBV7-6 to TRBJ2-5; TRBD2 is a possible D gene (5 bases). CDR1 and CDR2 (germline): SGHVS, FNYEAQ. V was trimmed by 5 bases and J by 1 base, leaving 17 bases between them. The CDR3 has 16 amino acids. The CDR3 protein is CASSLTSSGPQETQYF. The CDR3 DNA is TGTGCCAGCAGCCTTACCTCGAGCGGCCCCCAAGAGACCCAGTACTTC.

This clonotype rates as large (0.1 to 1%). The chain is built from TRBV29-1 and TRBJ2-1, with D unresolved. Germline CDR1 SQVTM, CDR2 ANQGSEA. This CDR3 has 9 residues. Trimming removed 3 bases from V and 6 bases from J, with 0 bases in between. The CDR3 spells CSVDNEQFF. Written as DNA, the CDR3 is TGCAGCGTTGACAATGAGCAGTTCTTC.

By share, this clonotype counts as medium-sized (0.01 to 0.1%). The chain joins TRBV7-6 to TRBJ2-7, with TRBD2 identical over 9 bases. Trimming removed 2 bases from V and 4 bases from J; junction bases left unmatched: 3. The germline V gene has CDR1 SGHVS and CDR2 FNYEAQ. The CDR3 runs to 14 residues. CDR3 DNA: TGTGCCAGCAGCTTAAGCCTAGCGGGATACGAGCAGTACTTC. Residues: CASSLSLAGYEQYF.

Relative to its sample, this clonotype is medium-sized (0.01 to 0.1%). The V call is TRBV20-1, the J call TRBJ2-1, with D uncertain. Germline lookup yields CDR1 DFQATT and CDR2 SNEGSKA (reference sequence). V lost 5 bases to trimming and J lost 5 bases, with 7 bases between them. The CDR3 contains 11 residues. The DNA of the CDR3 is TGCAGTGCTGGCACCCACAATGAGCAGTTCTTC. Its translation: CSAGTHNEQFF.

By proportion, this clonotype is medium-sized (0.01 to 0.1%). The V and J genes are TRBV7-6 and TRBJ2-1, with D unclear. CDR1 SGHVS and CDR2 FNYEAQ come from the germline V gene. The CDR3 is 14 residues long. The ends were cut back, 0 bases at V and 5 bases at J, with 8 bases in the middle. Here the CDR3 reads CASSLADVHNEQFF. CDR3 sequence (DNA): TGTGCCAGCAGCTTAGCGGACGTACACAATGAGCAGTTCTTC.

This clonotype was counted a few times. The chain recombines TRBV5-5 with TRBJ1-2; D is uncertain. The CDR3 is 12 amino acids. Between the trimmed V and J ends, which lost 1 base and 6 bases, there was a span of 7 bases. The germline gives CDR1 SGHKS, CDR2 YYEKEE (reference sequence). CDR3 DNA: TGTGCCAGCAGCTTGAGGGAAGATGGCTACACCTTC. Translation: CASSLREDGYTF.

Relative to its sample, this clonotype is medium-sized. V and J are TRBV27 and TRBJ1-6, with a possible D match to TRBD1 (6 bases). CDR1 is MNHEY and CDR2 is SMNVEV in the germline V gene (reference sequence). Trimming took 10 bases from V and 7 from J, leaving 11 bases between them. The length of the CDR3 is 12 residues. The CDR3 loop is CATRGGNSPLHF. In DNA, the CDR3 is TGTGCCACGAGAGGGGGAAATTCACCCCTCCACTTT.

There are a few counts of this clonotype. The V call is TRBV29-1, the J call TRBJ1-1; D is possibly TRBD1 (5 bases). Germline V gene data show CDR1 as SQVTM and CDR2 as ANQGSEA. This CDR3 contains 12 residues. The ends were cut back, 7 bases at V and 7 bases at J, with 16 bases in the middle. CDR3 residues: CSAAGDGYEAFF. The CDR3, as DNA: TGCAGCGCCGCTGGGGACGGATATGAAGCTTTCTTT.

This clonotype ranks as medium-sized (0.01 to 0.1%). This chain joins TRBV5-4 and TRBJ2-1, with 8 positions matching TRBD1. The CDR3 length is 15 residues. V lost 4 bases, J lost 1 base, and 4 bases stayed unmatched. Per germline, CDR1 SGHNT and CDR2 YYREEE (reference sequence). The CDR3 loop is CASSEQGGSYNEQFF. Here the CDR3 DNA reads TGTGCCAGCAGCGAACAGGGGGGATCCTACAATGAGCAGTTCTTC.

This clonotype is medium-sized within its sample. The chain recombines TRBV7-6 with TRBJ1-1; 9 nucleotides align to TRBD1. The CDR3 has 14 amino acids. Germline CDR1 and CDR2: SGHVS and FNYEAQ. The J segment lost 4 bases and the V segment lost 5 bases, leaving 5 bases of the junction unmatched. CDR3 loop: CASSPGQGVTEAFF. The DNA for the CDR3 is TGTGCCAGCAGCCCGGGACAGGGAGTCACTGAAGCTTTCTTT. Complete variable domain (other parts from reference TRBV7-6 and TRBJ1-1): GAGVSQSPRYKVTKRGQDVALRCDPISGHVSLYWYRQALGQGPEFLTYFNYEAQQDKSGLPNDRFSAERPEGSISTLTIQRTEQRDSAMYRCASSPGQGVTEAFFGQGTRLTVV.

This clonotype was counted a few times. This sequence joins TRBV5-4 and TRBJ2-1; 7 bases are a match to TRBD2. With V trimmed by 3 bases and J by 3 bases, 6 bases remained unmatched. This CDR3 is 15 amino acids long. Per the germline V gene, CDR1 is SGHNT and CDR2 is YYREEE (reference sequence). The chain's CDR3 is CASSSNSGRYNEQFF. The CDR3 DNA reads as TGTGCCAGCAGCTCAAATAGCGGGCGCTACAATGAGCAGTTCTTC.

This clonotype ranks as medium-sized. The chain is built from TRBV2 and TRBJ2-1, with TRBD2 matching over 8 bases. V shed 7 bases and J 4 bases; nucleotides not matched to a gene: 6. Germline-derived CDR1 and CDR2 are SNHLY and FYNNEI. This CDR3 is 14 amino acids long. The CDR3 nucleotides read TGTGCCAGCACCCAGCGGGAGCCTTACAATGAGCAGTTCTTC. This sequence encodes CASTQREPYNEQFF.

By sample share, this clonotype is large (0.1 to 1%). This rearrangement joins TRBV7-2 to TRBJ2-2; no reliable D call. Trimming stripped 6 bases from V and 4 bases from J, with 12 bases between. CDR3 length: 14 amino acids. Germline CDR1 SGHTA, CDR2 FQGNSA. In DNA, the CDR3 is TGTGCCAGCAGACTCACCCTCATCACCGGGGAGCTGTTTTTT. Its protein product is CASRLTLITGELFF.

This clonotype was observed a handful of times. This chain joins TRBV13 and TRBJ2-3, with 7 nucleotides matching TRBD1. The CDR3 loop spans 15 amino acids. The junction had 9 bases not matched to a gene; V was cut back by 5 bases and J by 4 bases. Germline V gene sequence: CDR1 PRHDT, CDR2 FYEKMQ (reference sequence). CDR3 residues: CASSRIDRVPDTQYF. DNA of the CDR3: TGTGCCAGCAGCCGCATTGACAGGGTTCCAGATACGCAGTATTTT.

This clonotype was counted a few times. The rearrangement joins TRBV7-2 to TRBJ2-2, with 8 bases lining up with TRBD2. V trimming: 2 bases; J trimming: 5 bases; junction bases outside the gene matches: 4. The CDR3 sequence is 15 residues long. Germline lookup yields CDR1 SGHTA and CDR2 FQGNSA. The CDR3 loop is CASSLSGSGTGELFF. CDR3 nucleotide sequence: TGTGCCAGCAGCTTAAGCGGGAGCGGGACCGGGGAGCTGTTTTTT.

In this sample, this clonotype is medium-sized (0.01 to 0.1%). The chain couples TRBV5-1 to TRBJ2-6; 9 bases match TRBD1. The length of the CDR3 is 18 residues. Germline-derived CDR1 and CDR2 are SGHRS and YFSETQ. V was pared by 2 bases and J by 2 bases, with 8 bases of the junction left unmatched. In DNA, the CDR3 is TGCGCCAGCAGCTTCACAGGGGGCCTTTTAGCTGGGGCCAACGTCCTGACTTTC. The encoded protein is CASSFTGGLLAGANVLTF.